What follows is one T cell receptor beta chain and its context. Germline assignment: CDR1 SNHLY and CDR2 FYNNEI. Between the trimmed V and J ends, which lost 6 bases and 1 base, there was a span of 10 bases. CDR3 size: 14 residues. The record originates from a study of blood T cell repertoires in COVID-19. Turning to the study itself: Researchers got acute and convalescent COVID-19 samples from the United States, Italy and Spain.

Study processing details: Amplification of reference gene primers was used by the study to estimate nucleated cell counts. The data were produced by immunoSEQ multiplex PCR, yet TCRdb's version contains in-frame clones alone and is incomplete. V and J calls and clone size come straight from that table; D and trimming were deduced from the DNA. The sample consists of about 190,000 clones, roughly 87% of them appearing once. The source material was peripheral blood. The clonotype was recovered from a woman aged 55 to 70 with COVID-19, enrolled during active disease. The chain has TRBV2 and TRBJ1-5; TRBD1 is a possible D gene (6 bases). CDR3 nucleotides: TGTGCCAGCAGCTTTGGACAGAGCAATCAGCCCCAGCATTTT. Encoded protein: CASSFGQSNQPQHF.